The clone carrying this T cell receptor beta chain was recorded many times. The TCR library protocol attached unique molecular identifiers to the individual cDNA molecules. TCRdb independently ran MiXCR on the 5' RACE reads; one entry per CDR3 protein. The sample has 25,000 or so distinct CDR3 sequences; about 2.7% are singletons. CDR1 and CDR2 from the germline V gene are MNHNY and SVGAGI (reference sequence). Deletions cut 5 bases from V and 7 bases from J, with 8 bases between. The CDR3 has 11 residues. This record belongs to a study of early T cells in non-severe SARS-CoV-2 infection. Study summary: Alpha and beta chains were unpaired, from unsorted whole-blood bulk RNA.

The chain employs TRBV6-6 and TRBJ1-1, with a possible D match to TRBD1 (5 bases). The sequenced material came from whole blood. The clonotype was recovered from an adult who was a healthcare worker with PCR-confirmed SARS-CoV-2 infection or an uninfected control (not recorded which). CDR3: CASSRGGEAFF. The CDR3 coding sequence is TGTGCCAGCAGTAGGGGTGGTGAAGCTTTCTTT.